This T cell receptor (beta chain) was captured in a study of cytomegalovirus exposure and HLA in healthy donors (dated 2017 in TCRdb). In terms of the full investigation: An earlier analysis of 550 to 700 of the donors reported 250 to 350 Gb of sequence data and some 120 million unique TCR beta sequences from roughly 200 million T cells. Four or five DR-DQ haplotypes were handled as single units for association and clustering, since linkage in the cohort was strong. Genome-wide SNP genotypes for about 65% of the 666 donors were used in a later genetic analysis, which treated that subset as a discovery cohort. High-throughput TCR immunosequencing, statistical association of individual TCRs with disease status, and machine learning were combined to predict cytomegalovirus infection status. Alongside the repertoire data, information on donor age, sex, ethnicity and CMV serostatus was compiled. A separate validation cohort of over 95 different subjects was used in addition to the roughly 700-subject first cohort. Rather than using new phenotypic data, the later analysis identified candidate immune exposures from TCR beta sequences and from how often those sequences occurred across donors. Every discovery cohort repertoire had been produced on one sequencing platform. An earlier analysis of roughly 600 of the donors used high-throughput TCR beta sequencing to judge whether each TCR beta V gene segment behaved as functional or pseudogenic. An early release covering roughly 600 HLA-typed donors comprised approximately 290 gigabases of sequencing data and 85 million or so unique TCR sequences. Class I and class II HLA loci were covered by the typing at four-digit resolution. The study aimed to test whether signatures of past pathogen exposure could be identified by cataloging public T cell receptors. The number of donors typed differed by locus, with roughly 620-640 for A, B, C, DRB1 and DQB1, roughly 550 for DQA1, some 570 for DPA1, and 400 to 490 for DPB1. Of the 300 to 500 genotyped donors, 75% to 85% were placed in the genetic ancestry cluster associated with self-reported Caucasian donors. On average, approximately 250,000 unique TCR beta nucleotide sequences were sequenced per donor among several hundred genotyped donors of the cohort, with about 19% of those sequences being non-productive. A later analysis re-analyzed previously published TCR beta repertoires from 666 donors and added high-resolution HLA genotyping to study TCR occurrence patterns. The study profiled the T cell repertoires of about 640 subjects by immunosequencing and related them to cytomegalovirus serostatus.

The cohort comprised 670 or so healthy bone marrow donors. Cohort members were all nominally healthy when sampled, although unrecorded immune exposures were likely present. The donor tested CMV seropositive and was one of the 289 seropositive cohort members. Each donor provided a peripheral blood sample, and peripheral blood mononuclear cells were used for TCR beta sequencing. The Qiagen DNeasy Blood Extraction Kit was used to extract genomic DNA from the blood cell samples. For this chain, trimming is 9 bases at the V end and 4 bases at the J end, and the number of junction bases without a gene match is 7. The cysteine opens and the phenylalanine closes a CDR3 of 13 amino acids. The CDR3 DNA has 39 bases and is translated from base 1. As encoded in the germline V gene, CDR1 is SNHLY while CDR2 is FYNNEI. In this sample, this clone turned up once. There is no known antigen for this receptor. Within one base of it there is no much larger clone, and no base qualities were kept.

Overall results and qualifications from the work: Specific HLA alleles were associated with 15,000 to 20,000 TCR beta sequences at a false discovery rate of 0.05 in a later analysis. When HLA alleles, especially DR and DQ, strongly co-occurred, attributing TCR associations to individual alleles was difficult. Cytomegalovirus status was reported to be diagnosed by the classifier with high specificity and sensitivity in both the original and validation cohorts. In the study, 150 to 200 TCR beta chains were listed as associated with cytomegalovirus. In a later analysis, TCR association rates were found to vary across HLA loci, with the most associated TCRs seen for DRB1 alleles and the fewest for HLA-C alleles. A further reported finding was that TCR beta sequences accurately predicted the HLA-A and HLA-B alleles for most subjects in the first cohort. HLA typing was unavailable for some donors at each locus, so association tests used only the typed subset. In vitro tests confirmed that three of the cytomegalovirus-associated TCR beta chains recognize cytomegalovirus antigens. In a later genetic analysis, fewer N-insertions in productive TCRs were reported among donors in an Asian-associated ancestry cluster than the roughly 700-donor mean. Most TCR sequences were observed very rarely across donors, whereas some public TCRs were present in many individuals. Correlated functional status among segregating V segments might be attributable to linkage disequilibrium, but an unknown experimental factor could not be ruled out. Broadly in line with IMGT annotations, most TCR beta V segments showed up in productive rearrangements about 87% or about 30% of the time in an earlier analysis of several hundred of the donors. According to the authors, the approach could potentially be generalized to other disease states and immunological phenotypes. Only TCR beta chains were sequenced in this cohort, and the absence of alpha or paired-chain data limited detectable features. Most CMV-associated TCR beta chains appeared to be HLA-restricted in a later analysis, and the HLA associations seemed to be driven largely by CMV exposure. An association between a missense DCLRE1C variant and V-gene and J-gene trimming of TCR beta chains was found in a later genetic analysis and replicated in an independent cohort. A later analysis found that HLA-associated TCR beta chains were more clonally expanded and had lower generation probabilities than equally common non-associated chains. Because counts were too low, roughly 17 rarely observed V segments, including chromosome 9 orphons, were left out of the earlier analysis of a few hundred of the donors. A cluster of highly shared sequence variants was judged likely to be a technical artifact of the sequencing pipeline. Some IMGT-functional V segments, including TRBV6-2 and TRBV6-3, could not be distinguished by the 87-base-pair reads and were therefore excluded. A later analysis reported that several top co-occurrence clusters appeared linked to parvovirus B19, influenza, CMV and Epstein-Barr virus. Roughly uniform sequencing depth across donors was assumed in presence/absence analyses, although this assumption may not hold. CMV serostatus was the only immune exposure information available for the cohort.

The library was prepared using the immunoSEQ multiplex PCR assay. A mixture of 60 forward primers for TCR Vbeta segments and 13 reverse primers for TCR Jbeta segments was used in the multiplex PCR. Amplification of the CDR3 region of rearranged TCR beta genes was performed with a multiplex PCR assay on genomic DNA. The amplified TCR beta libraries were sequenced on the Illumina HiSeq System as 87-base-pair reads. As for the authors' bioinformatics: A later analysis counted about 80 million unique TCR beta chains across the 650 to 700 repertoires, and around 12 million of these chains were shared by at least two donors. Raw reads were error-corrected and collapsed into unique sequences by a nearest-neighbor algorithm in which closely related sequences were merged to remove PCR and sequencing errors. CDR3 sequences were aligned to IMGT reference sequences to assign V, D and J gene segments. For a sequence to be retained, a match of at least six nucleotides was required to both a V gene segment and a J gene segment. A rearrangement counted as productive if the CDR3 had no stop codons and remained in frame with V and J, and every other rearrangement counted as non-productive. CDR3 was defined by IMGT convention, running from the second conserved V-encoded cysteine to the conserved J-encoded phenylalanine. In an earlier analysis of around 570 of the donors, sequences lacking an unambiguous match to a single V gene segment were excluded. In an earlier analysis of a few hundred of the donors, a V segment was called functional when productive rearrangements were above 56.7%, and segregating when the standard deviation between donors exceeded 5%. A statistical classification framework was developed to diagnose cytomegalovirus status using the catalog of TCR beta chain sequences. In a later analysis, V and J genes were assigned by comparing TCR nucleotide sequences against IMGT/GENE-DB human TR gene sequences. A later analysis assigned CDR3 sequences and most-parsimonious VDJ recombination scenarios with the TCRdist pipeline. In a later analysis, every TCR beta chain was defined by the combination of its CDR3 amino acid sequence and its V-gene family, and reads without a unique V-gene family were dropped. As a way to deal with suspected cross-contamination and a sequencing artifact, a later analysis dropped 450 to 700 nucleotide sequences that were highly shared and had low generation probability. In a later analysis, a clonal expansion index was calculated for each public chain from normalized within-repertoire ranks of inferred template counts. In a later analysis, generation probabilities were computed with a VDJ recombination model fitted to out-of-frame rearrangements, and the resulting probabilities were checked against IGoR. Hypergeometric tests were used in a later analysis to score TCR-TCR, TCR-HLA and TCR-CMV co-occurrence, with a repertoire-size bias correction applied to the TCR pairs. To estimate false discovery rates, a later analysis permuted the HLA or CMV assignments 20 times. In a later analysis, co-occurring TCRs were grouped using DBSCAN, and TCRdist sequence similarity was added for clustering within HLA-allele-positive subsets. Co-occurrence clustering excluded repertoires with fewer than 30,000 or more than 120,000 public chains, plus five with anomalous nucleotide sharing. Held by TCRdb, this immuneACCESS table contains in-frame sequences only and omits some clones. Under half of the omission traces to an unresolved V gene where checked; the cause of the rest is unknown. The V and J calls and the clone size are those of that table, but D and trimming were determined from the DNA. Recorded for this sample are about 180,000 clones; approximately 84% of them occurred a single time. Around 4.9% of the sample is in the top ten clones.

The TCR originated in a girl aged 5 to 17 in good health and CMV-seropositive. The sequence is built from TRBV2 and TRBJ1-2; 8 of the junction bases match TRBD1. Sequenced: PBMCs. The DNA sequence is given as TGTGCCAGAGGGACAGGTGAAATCTATGGCTACACCTTC. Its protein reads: CARGTGEIYGYTF.